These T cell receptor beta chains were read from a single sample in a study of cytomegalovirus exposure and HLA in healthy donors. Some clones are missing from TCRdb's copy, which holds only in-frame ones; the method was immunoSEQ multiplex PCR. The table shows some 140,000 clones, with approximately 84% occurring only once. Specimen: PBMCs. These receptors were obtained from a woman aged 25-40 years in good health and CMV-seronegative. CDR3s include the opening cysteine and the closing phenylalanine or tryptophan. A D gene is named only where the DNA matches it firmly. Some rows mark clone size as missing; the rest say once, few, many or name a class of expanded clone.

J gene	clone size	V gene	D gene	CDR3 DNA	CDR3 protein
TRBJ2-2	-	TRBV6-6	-	TGTGCCAGCAGTCCTGAGGCTCTTTCGAACACCGGGGAGCTGTTTTTT	CASSPEALSNTGELFF
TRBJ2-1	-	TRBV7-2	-	TGTGCCAGCAGCTTAGGTAGCTATCGTGAGCAGTTCTTC	CASSLGSYREQFF
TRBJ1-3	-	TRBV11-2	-	TGTGCCAGCAGCTCCATCAGGTCTGGAAACACCATATATTTT	CASSSIRSGNTIYF
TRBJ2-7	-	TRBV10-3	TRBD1	TGTGCCATCAGGGCCGGGACAGGACCCTACGAGCAGTACTTC	CAIRAGTGPYEQYF
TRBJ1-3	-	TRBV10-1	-	TGCGCCAGCAGTGGACAGGCCAGTTCGGGAAACACCATATATTTT	CASSGQASSGNTIYF
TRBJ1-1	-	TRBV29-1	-	TGCAGCGGTCGGCGGGGCTTGAACACTGAAGCTTTCTTT	CSGRRGLNTEAFF
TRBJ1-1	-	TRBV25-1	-	TGTGCCAGCAGTGCAGGGCGATGGGACACTGAAGCTTTCTTT	CASSAGRWDTEAFF
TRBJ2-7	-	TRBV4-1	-	TGCGCCAGCAGCCAAGGGGCAGGGATGCCCTACGAGCAGTACTTC	CASSQGAGMPYEQYF
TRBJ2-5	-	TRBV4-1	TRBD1	TGCGCCAGCAGCCTCGGGACAGGGATTGAGACCCAGTACTTC	CASSLGTGIETQYF
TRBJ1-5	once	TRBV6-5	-	TGTGCCAGCAAACGCGAGGGGCCCCAGCATTTT	CASKREGPQHF
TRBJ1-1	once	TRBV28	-	TGTGCCAGCAGTTTAGGAGGGAGGCCAGCTTTCTTT	CASSLGGRPAFF
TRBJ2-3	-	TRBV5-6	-	TGTGCCAGCAGCTTGGGGACTCGCACAGATACGCAGTATTTT	CASSLGTRTDTQYF
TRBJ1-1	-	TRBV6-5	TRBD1	TGTGCCAGCAGTCCACGCTCAAGACAGGGGTATAAAGCTTTCTTT	CASSPRSRQGYKAFF
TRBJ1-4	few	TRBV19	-	TGTGCCAGTAGCGGGTCGGGGGGAACCGAAAAACTGTTTTTT	CASSGSGGTEKLFF
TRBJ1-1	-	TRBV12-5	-	TGTGCTAGTGCTCTGGGGGGGGGAGTATACGCTGAAGCTTTCTTT	CASALGGGVYAEAFF
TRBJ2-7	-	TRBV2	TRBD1	TGTGCCAGCAGGGGGACAGGGGGAACCTACGAGCAGTACTTC	CASRGTGGTYEQYF
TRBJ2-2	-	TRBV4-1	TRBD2	TGCGCCAGCTCCCACCCACGGACTAGCGGGGGTGGAAAGACCGGGGAGCTGTTTTTT	CASSHPRTSGGGKTGELFF
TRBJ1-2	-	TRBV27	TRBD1	TGTGCCAGCAGTTTATCAGCCGGGAGGTCAGGGGGCAACTATGGCTACACCTTC	CASSLSAGRSGGNYGYTF
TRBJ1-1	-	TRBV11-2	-	TGTGCCAGCAGCCCAACGACAGCCGGACACCCTGAAGCTTTCTTT	CASSPTTAGHPEAFF